This section outlines one TCR beta chain sequence together with its context. Source study methods: Counts of nucleated cells, estimated from reference gene primer amplification, were obtained. Produced via immunoSEQ multiplex PCR; TCRdb's table is partial and in-frame only. V and J calls and clone size are given by that table; D and trimming were obtained from the DNA. The sample has more than 75,000 clones, about 84% seen once; the top ten hold 10% to 15%. The CDR3 consists of 12 residues. V dropped 1 base and J dropped 4 bases, with 6 bases sitting between them. The V gene's germline CDR1 is SGHNT and CDR2 YYREEE (reference sequence). The data belong to a study of blood T cell repertoires in COVID-19. In the study overall: Specimens from acute and convalescent COVID-19 originated in the United States, Italy and Spain. The analysed material was cDNA or gDNA that came from T cells, B-cell-depleted T cells, or PBMCs.

The chain combines TRBV5-4 with TRBJ2-7; weak D call: TRBD1 (6 bases). The sample consisted of peripheral blood. This clonotype originated in a human donor in a cohort sampled during active COVID-19. The CDR3 spells CASSLQGYEQYF. CDR3 nucleotides: TGTGCCAGCAGCTTGCAGGGGTACGAGCAGTACTTC.